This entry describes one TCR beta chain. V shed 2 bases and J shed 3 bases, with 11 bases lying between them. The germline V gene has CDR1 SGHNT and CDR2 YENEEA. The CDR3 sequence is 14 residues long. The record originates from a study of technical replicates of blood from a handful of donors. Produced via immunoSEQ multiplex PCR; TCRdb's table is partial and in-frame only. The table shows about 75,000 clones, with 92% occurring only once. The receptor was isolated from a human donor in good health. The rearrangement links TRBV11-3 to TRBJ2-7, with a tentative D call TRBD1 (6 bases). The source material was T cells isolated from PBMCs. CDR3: CASSLWGRFYEQYF. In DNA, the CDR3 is TGTGCCAGCAGCTTATGGGGGCGGTTCTACGAGCAGTACTTC.